The 8 T cell receptor beta chains below come from one sample, sequenced in a study of blood T cell repertoires in COVID-19. The assay was immunoSEQ multiplex PCR, and TCRdb's table has in-frame clones only and misses some. The sample yields 300,000 to 500,000 clones, 88% seen once. Material for sequencing was PBMCs or T cells enriched from blood (not recorded which). These receptors all stem from a woman in her 30s with acute COVID-19.

This clone was found a few times. This chain joins TRBV18 and TRBJ1-5, with 8 bases lining up with TRBD1. Per the germline V gene, CDR1 is KGHSH and CDR2 is LQKENI. The CDR3 contains 16 residues. After removal of 3 bases from V and 2 bases from J, the junction contained 6 bases not matched to a gene. The CDR3 protein is CASSPQGARGNQPQHF. CDR3 nucleotide sequence: TGTGCCAGCTCACCCCAGGGGGCTCGGGGCAATCAGCCCCAGCATTTT.

The rearrangement uses TRBV9 and TRBJ1-4; D gene uncertain. The V gene's germline CDR1 is SGDLS and CDR2 YYNGEE. The V and J ends lost 3 bases and 8 bases respectively, with 14 bases between them. The CDR3 loop spans 14 amino acids. The CDR3 sequence: CASSERGFGEKLFF. CDR3 in DNA: TGTGCCAGCAGCGAGAGAGGTTTTGGAGAAAAACTGTTTTTT.

This rearrangement joins TRBV13 to TRBJ2-4, with 9 bases lining up with TRBD2. The CDR3 contains 18 residues. J lost 0 bases, V lost 5 bases, and 11 bases had no gene match. Germline lookup yields CDR1 PRHDT and CDR2 FYEKMQ (reference sequence). As DNA, the CDR3 is TGTGCCAGCAGCAATCTAGCGGGGACCGGTCGAGCCAAAAACATTCAGTACTTC. Its translation is CASSNLAGTGRAKNIQYF.

The rearrangement joins TRBV24-1 to TRBJ2-7; maybe TRBD2 (6 bases). V gave up 3 bases and J gave up 1 base, with 15 bases separating them. The germline V gene has CDR1 KGHDR and CDR2 SFDVKD. The CDR3 consists of 16 residues. The CDR3 nucleotides read TGTGCCACCAGTGATACCCGGGGTAGCGGATCCTACGAGCAGTACTTC. This codes for CATSDTRGSGSYEQYF.

This chain uses TRBV7-9 with TRBJ2-1; weak D call: TRBD2 (7 bases). The CDR3 consists of 15 residues. Germline lookup yields CDR1 SEHNR and CDR2 FQNEAQ (reference sequence). The V gene lost 1 base and the J gene lost 4 bases, with 11 bases spanning the gap. CDR3 in amino acids: CASSLDGGQYNEQFF. The CDR3 nucleotides are TGTGCCAGCAGCTTAGACGGGGGGCAATACAATGAGCAGTTCTTC.

This chain joins TRBV7-3 and TRBJ2-3; 8 nucleotides line up with TRBD1. Germline V gene data show CDR1 as SGHTA and CDR2 as FQGTGA. CDR3 size: 15 residues. V dropped 4 bases and J dropped 0; count of bases not matched to a gene: 3. CDR3 protein: CASSSQGASTDTQYF. The CDR3 nucleotides are TGTGCCAGCAGCTCGCAGGGGGCCAGCACAGATACGCAGTATTTT.

V usage is TRBV7-3 and J usage is TRBJ2-3; no firm D call. Germline assignment: CDR1 SGHTA and CDR2 FQGTGA. V dropped 1 base and J dropped 5 bases, with 16 bases sitting between them. This CDR3 is built from 16 residues. The CDR3 nucleotides read TGTGCCAGCAGCTTAAATTCGGTGATAGCCGGAGATACGCAGTATTTT. Protein product: CASSLNSVIAGDTQYF.

This clone has just one count. This chain uses TRBV6-5 with TRBJ2-2, with TRBD1 identical over 7 bases. The CDR3 is 15 amino acids. With 2 bases clipped from V and 5 bases from J, the junction kept 5 bases outside the gene matches. Germline assignment: CDR1 MNHEY and CDR2 SVGAGI. CDR3 bases: TGTGCCAGCAGTTACACGGCACAGGGGACCGGGGAGCTGTTTTTT. This codes for CASSYTAQGTGELFF.